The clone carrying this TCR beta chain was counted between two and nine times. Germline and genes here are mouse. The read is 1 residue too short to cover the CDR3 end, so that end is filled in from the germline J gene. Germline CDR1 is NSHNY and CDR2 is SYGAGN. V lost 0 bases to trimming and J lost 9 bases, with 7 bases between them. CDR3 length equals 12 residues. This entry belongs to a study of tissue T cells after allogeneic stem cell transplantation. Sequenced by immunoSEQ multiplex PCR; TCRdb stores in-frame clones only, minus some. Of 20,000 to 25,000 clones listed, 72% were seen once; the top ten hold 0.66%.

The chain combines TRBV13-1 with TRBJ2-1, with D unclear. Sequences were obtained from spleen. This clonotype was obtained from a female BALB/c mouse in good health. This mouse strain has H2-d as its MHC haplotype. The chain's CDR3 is CASSDVRDEQFF. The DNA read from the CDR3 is TGTGCCAGCAGTGATGTAAGGGATGAGCAGTTC.